This passage covers 10 T cell receptor beta chains from one sample sequenced in a study of blood T cell repertoires in COVID-19. Clones were read by immunoSEQ multiplex PCR, and TCRdb kept only the in-frame ones, dropping some. The repertoire holds 100,000 or so clones, with 80% to 90% as singletons. Sequenced input: peripheral blood. The receptors originated from a woman in her 70s with acute or convalescent COVID-19.

The rearrangement links TRBV6-2 or TRBV6-3 to TRBJ1-6; 7 bases align to TRBD1. V shed 4 bases and J 6 bases; nucleotides not matched to a gene: 6. In germline, CDR1 is MNHEY, CDR2 SVGEGT. The CDR3 is 15 residues long. The CDR3 DNA is TGTGCCAGCAGTTGGACCAACAGGGGTAATTCACCCCTCCACTTT. It specifies CASSWTNRGNSPLHF.

The V and J genes are TRBV30 and TRBJ2-1; D may be TRBD2 (5 bases). This CDR3 spans 15 amino acids. V lost 0 bases to trimming and J lost 2 bases, with 11 bases between them. Germline loops: CDR1 GTSNPN, CDR2 SVGIG (reference sequence). CDR3 in amino acids: CAWSVRGSTYNEQFF. The DNA for the CDR3 is TGTGCCTGGAGTGTACGTGGGAGCACCTACAATGAGCAGTTCTTC.

The chain has TRBV7-2 and TRBJ2-1, with TRBD1 as a possible D gene (6 bases). The CDR3 sequence is 14 residues long. Germline V lookup: CDR1 SGHTA, CDR2 FQGNSA. V was pared by 4 bases and J by 10 bases, with 17 bases between. The CDR3 loop reads CASSSPGRQVEQFF. CDR3 DNA: TGTGCCAGCAGCTCCCCAGGGAGACAGGTAGAGCAGTTCTTC.

The chain combines TRBV5-4 with TRBJ1-6, with unresolved D. The CDR3 contains 13 residues. Trimming removed 0 bases at V and 7 bases at J, with 5 bases between. CDR1 is SGHNT and CDR2 is YYREEE in the germline V gene (reference sequence). CDR3 nucleotides: TGTGCCAGCAGCTTGGAGCGGAATTCACCCCTCCACTTT. Its protein is CASSLERNSPLHF. Complete variable domain (other parts from reference TRBV5-4 and TRBJ1-6): ETGVTQSPTHLIKTRGQQVTLRCSSQSGHNTVSWYQQALGQGPQFIFQYYREEENGRGNFPPRFSGLQFPNYSSELNVNALELDDSALYLCASSLERNSPLHFGNGTRLTVT.

The rearrangement links TRBV28 to TRBJ2-1; 8 nucleotides align to TRBD2. CDR3 length: 19 residues. CDR1 is MDHEN, CDR2 SYDVKM, per germline. The V segment lost 3 bases and the J segment 5 bases; nucleotides outside the gene matches: 18. CDR3 amino acids: CASSFSGKQAGVTDNEQFF. DNA for the CDR3: TGTGCCAGCAGTTTTTCTGGAAAGCAAGCGGGAGTCACCGACAATGAGCAGTTCTTC.

The chain employs TRBV11-2 and TRBJ2-7; possible D gene TRBD1, 6 bases. Trimming left V 1 base short and J 1 base short, with 8 bases between. The CDR3 has 14 residues. Germline CDR1 SGHAT, CDR2 FQNNGV. As DNA, the CDR3 is TGTGCCAGCAGCTTAGGGGGGCGGTCCTACGAGCAGTACTTC. This translates into CASSLGGRSYEQYF.

The chain employs TRBV3-1 (or the pseudogene TRBV3-2) and TRBJ2-7, with no clear D. CDR1 LGHDT and CDR2 YNNKEL come from the germline V gene (reference sequence). The V end lost 4 bases, the J end lost 7 bases, and 20 bases lay between the germline ends. The CDR3 sequence is 15 residues long. CDR3 nucleotide sequence: TGTGCCAGCAGCCTCTCTTCGACCGGTTTCGGGGAGCAGTACTTC. It is translated as CASSLSSTGFGEQYF.

This clone has just one count. This chain joins TRBV2 and TRBJ1-2; unclear D gene. V was shortened by 8 bases and J by 7 bases, with 8 bases between the two germline ends. The germline V gene has CDR1 SNHLY and CDR2 FYNNEI. The CDR3 covers 10 residues. This CDR3 reads CASHTGGYTF. CDR3 coding DNA: TGTGCCAGCCATACTGGTGGCTACACCTTC.

V is TRBV6-5 and J is TRBJ1-5; TRBD1 aligns across 7 bases. Germline values: CDR1 MNHEY, CDR2 SVGAGI. The CDR3 is made up of 13 amino acids. V lost 6 bases and J lost 7; bases outside the gene matches: 6. CDR3 in DNA: TGTGCCAGCAGCCGACTGACAGGGCAGCCCCAGCATTTT. It yields the protein CASSRLTGQPQHF.

The chain has TRBV6-5 and TRBJ2-1, with 8 bases fitting TRBD2. This CDR3 contains 14 residues. J gave up 8 bases and V 11 bases, and 14 bases lay outside the gene matches. Germline V gene data show CDR1 as MNHEY and CDR2 as SVGAGI. CDR3 DNA sequence: TGTGCCGGCAACGGGGGCGGGAGGACAGATGAGCAGTTCTTC. Protein: CAGNGGGRTDEQFF.